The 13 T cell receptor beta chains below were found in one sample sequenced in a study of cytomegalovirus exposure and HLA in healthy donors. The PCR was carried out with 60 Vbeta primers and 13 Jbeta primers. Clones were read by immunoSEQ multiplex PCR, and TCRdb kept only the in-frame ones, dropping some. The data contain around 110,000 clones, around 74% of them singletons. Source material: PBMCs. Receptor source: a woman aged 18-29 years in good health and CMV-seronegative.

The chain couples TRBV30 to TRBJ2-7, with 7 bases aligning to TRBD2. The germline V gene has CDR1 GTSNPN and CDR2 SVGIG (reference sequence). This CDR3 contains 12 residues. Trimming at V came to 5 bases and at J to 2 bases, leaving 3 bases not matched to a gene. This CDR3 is CAWGGDAYEQYF. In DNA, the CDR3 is TGTGCCTGGGGGGGGGACGCCTACGAGCAGTACTTC. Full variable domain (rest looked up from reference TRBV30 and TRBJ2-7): SQTIHQWPATLVQPVGSPLSLECTVEGTSNPNLYWYRQAAGRGLQLLFYSVGIGQISSEVPQNLSASRPQDRQFILSSKKLLLSDSGFYLCAWGGDAYEQYFGPGTRLTVT.

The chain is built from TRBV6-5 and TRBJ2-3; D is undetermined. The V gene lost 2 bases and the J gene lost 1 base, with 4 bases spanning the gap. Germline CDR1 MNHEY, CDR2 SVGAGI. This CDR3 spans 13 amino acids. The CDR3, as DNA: TGTGCCAGCAGTTACCTTGGCACAGATACGCAGTATTTT. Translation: CASSYLGTDTQYF.

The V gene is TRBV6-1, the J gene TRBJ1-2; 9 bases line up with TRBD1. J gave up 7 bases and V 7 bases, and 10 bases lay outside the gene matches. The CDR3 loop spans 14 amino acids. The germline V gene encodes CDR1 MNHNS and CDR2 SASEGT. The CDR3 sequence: CASTLGTGKSGYTF. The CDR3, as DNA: TGTGCCAGCACCCTCGGGACAGGGAAGTCTGGCTACACCTTC.

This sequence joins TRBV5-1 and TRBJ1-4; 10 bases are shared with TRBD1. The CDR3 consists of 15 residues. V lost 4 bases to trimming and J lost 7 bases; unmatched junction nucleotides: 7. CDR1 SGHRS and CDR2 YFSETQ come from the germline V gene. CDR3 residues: CASSGSGTGAEKLFF. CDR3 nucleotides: TGCGCCAGCAGCGGCTCCGGGACAGGGGCTGAAAAACTGTTTTTT.

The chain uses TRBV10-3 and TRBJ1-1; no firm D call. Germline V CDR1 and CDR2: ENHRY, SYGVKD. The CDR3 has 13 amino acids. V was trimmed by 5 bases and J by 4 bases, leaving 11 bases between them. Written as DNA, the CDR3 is TGTGCCATCAGTTTAGCCGAGGCCACTGAAGCTTTCTTT. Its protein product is CAISLAEATEAFF.

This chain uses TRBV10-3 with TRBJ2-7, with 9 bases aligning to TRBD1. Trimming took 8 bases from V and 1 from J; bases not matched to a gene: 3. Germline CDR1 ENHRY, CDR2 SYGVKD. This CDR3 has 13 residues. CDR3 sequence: CAIGTGRSYEQYF. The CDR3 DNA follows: TGTGCCATCGGGACAGGGAGGTCCTACGAGCAGTACTTC.

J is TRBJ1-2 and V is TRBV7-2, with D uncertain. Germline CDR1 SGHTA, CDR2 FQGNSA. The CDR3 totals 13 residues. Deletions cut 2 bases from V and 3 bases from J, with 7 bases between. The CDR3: CASSLFGDYGYTF. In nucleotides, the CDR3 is TGTGCCAGCAGCTTATTCGGGGACTATGGCTACACCTTC.

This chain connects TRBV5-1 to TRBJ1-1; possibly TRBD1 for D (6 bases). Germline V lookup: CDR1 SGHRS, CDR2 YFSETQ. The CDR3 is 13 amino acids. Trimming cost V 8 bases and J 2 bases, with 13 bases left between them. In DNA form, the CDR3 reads TGCGCCAGTCGGACAGACCTAAACACTGAAGCTTTCTTT. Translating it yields CASRTDLNTEAFF.

Here the CDR3 DNA reads TGTGCCAGCAGCGTAGGGGCAGGGCCCAATGAGCAGTTCTTC. Its protein is CASSVGAGPNEQFF. The chain couples TRBV9 to TRBJ2-1, with a tentative D call TRBD1 (5 bases). CDR1 is SGDLS, CDR2 YYNGEE, per germline. Trimming stripped 0 bases from V and 6 bases from J, with 10 bases between. This CDR3 spans 14 amino acids.

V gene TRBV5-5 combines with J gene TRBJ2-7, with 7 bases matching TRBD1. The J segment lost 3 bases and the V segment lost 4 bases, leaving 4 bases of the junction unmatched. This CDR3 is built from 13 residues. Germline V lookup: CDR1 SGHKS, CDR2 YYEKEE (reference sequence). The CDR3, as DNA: TGTGCCAGCAGCCCGACAGGGTTCTACGAGCAGTACTTC. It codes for CASSPTGFYEQYF.

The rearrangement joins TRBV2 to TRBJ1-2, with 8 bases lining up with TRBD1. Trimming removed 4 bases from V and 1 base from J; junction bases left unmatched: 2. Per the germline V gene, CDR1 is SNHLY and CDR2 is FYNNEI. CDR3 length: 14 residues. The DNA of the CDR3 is TGTGCCAGCAGTGGGACAGGGAGTAACTATGGCTACACCTTC. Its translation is CASSGTGSNYGYTF.

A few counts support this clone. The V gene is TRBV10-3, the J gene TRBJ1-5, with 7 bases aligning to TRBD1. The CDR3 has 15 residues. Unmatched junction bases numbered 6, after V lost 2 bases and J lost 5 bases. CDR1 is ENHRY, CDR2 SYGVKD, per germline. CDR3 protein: CAISEADREYQPQHF. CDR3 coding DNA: TGTGCCATCAGTGAGGCTGACAGGGAATATCAGCCCCAGCATTTT.

The CDR3: CASSYSGLGLNEQFF. The CDR3 bases are TGTGCCAGCAGTTACTCGGGGCTAGGTCTGAATGAGCAGTTCTTC. This chain joins TRBV6-5 and TRBJ2-1, with D perhaps TRBD1 (5 bases). CDR3 size: 15 residues. V was pared by 0 bases and J by 7 bases, with 13 bases between. Germline CDR1 and CDR2: MNHEY and SVGAGI.